In this sample, the clone carrying this T cell receptor (beta chain) turned up once. These data belong to a study of CD4 T cell repertoires in COVID-19. The CDR3 sequence is 15 residues long. Per germline, CDR1 LNHDA and CDR2 SQIVND (reference sequence). V gave up 4 bases and J gave up 6 bases; unmatched junction bases: 4. Profiled with immunoSEQ multiplex PCR; TCRdb holds only in-frame clones, not every one. The top ten hold around 0.63% of the sample, which has 20,000 to 25,000 clones, roughly 84% seen once. No culture step preceded sequencing of the ex vivo isolated memory T cells. The genes are TRBV19 and TRBJ2-1; TRBD2 matches at 12 bases. This specimen was central memory CD4+ T cells from blood, taken before the COVID-19 pandemic. The sequence came from a human donor who had COVID-19. CDR3 bases: TGTGCCAGTAGTAGTAGGACTAGCGGGACCAATGAGCAGTTCTTC. Translation: CASSSRTSGTNEQFF.